This note documents a single T cell receptor beta chain sequence. Its antigen is currently unknown. The sample belongs to a study of T cells in localized non-small cell lung cancer. Findings and limits, study-wide: Adjacent lung was found to contain a median about 55 of the top 100 tumor clones.

Germline V CDR1 and CDR2: SEHNR, FQNEAQ (reference sequence). The CDR3 spans 16 residues. The ends lost 5 bases at V and 0 bases at J; junction bases unmatched: 6. TCRdb's table, derived via immunoSEQ multiplex PCR, lists solely in-frame clones and lacks some. The sample shows 64,000 or so clones, roughly 88% of them seen only once. The specimen comprised peripheral blood, sampled before any cancer treatment. The chain uses TRBV7-9 and TRBJ2-1; the match to TRBD2 covers 8 bases. This TCR came from a woman between 35 and 70 years old with stage I lung adenocarcinoma. The CDR3 region is CASSRSGGSSYNEQFF. The DNA of the CDR3 is TGTGCCAGCAGCCGTTCGGGAGGGAGCTCCTACAATGAGCAGTTCTTC.